The rows below give T cell receptor beta chains drawn from one sample of a study of blood T cells in healthy people across ages. A single record per CDR3 protein comes from TCRdb applying MiXCR to the 5' RACE reads. Of 1,300,000 or so distinct CDR3 sequences in the sample, approximately 59% were seen once. Sequenced material: blood. The receptor source for this set is a man younger than 30 in good health. Each CDR3 is given with its conserved first and last residue. The D gene is left open where the match is weak. Size tells how often a clone was seen (once, few, many) or the class of an expanded clone, and some rows leave it out.

>TRBD1|TRBJ2-7|few|TRBV28
CASSQVPGQGRNYEQYF
TGTGCCAGCAGCCAAGTCCCGGGACAGGGGCGAAACTACGAGCAGTACTTC
>.|TRBJ1-1|.|TRBV4-1
CASSQDWGRATVPEAFF
TGCGCCAGCAGCCAAGATTGGGGGCGCGCGACGGTCCCTGAAGCTTTCTTT
>TRBD2|TRBJ2-7|few|TRBV20-1
CSARGLGYEQYF
TGCAGTGCTCGGGGACTAGGTTACGAGCAGTACTTC
>TRBD1|TRBJ1-2|.|TRBV28
CASSLVGATDRAYGYTF
TGTGCCAGCAGTTTGGTGGGGGCCACGGACAGGGCCTATGGCTACACCTTC
>.|TRBJ1-6|.|TRBV11-3
CASSKGTYSPLHF
TGTGCCAGCAGCAAAGGGACCTATTCACCCCTCCACTTT
>.|TRBJ2-2|.|TRBV29-1
CSVEAANTGELFF
TGCAGCGTTGAGGCAGCGAACACCGGGGAGCTGTTTTTT
>.|TRBJ2-3|few|TRBV25-1
CASRQALDTQYF
TGTGCCAGCAGACAGGCGTTGGATACGCAGTATTTT
>.|TRBJ2-7|.|TRBV4-3
CASSQGEVRVGLTYEQYF
TGCGCCAGCAGCCAAGGGGAGGTTCGTGTGGGGCTGACCTACGAGCAGTACTTC
>.|TRBJ2-7|few|TRBV2
CASRLVSAGMPPEQYF
TGTGCCAGCAGACTAGTTTCCGCCGGAATGCCCCCGGAGCAGTACTTC
>.|TRBJ2-1|few|TRBV5-1
CASSLEPSSYNEQFF
TGCGCCAGCAGCTTGGAGCCGAGCTCCTACAATGAGCAGTTCTTC
>.|TRBJ1-4|.|TRBV3-1
CASSQDWGAEKLFF
TGTGCCAGCAGCCAAGATTGGGGGGCTGAAAAACTGTTTTTT
>.|TRBJ1-2|.|TRBV25-1
CASSEFGYGYTF
TGTGCCAGCAGTGAGTTTGGCTATGGCTACACCTTC
>TRBD2|TRBJ2-1|many|TRBV2
CASSGLAGSYNEQFF
TGTGCCAGCAGTGGACTAGCGGGATCCTACAATGAGCAGTTCTTC
>.|TRBJ2-7|.|TRBV19
CASSGGMGGSYEQYF
TGTGCCAGTAGTGGGGGAATGGGCGGAAGCTACGAGCAGTACTTC